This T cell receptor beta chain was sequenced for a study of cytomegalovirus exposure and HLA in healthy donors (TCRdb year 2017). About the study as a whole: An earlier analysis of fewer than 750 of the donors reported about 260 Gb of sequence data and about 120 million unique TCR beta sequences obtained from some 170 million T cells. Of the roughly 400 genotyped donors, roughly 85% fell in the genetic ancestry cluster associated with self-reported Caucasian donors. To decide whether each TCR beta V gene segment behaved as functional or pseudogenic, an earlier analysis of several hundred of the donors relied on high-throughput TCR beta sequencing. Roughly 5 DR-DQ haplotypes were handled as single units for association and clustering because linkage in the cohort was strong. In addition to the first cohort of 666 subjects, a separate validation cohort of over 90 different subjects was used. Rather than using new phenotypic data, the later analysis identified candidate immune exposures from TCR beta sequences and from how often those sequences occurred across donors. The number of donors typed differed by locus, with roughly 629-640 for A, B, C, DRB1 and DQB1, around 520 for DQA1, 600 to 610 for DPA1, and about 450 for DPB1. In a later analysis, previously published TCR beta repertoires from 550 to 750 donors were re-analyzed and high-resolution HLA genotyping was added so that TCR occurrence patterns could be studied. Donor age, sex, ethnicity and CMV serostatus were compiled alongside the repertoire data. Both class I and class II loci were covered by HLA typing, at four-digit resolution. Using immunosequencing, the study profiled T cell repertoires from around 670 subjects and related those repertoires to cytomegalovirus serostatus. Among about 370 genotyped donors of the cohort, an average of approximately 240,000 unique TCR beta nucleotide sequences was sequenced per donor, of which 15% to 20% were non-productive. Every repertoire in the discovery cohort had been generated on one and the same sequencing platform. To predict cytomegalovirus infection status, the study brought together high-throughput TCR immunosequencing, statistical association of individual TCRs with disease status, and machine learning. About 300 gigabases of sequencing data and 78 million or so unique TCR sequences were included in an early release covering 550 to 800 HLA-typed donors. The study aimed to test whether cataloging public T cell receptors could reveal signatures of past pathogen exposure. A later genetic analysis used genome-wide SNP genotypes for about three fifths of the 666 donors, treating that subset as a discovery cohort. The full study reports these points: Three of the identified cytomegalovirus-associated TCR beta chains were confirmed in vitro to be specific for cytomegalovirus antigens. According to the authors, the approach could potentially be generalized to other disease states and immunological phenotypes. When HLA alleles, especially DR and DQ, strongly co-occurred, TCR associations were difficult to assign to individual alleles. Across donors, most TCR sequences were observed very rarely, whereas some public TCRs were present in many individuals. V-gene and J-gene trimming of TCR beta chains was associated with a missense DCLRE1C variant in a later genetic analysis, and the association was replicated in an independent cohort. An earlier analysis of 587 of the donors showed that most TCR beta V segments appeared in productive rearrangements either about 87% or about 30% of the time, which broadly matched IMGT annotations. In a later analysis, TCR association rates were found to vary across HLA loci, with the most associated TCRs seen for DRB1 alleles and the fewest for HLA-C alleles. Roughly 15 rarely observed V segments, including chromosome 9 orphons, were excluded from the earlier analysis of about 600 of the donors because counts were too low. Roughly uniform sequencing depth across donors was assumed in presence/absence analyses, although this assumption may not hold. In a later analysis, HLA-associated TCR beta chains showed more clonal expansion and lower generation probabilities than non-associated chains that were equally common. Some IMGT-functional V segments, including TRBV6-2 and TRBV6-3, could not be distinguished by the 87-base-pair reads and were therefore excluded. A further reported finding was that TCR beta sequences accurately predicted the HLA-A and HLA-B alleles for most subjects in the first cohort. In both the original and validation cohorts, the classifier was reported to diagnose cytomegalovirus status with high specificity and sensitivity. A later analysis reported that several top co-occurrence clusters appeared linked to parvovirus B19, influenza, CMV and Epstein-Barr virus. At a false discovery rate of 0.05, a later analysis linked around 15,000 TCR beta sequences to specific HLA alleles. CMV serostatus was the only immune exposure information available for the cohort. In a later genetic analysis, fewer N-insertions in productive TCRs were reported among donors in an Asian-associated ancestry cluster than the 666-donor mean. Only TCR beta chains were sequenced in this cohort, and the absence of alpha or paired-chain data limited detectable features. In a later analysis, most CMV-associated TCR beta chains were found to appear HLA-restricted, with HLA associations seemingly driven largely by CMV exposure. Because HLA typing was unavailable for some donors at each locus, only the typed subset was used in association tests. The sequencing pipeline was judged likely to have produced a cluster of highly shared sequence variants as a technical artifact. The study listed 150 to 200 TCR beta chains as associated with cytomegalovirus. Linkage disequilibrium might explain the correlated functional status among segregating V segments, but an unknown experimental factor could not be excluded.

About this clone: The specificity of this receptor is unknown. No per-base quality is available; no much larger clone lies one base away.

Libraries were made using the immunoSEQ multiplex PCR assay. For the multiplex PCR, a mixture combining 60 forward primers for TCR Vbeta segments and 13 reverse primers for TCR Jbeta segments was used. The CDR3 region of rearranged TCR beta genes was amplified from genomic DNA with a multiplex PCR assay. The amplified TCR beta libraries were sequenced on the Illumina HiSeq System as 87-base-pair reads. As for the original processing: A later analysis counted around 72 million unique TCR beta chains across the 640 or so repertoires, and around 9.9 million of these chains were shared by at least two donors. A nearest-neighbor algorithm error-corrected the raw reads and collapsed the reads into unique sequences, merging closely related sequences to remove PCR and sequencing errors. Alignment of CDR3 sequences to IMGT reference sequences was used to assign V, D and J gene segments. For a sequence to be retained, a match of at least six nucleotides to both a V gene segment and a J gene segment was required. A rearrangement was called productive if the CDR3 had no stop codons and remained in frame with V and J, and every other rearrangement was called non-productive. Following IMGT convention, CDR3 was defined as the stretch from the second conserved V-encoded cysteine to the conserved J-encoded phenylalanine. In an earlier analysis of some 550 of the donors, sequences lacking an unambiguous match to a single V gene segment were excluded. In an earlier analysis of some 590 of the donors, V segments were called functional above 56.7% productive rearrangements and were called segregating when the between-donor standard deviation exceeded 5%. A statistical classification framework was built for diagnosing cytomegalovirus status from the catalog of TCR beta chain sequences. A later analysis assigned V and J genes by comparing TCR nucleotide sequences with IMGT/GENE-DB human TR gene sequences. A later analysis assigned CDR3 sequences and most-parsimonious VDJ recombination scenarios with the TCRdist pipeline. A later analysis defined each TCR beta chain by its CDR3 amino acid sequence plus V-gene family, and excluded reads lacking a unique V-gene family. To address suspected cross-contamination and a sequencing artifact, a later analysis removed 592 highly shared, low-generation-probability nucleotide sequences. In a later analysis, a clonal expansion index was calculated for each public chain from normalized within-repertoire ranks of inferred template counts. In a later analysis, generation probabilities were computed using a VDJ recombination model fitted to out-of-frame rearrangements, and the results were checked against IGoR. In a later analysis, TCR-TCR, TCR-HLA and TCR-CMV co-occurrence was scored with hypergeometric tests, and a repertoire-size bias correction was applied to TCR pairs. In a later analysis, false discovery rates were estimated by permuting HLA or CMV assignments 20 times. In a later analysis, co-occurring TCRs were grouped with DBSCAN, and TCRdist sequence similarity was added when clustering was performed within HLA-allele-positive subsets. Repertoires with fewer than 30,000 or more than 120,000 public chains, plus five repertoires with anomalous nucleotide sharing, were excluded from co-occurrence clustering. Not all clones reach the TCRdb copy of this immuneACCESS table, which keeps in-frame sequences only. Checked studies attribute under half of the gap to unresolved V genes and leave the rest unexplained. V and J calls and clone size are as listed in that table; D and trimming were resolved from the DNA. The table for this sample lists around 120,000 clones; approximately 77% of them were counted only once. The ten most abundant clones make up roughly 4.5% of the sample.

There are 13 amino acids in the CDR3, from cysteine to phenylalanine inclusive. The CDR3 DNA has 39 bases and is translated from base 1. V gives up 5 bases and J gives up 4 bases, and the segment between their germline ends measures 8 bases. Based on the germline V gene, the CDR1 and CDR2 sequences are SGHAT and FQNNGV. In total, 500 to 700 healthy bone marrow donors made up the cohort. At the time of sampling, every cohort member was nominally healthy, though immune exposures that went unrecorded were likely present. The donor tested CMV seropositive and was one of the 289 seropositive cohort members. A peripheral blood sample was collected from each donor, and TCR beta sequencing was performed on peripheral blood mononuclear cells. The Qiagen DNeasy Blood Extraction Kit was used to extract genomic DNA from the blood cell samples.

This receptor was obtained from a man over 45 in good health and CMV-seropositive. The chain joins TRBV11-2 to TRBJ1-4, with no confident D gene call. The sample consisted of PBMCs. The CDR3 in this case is CASSTSLNEKLFF. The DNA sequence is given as TGTGCCAGCAGCACATCGCTTAATGAAAAACTGTTTTTT. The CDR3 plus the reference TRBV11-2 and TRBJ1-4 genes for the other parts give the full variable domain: EAGVAQSPRYKIIEKRQSVAFWCNPISGHATLYWYQQILGQGPKLLIQFQNNGVVDDSQLPKDRFSAERLKGVDSTLKIQPAKLEDSAVYLCASSTSLNEKLFFGSGTQLSVL.